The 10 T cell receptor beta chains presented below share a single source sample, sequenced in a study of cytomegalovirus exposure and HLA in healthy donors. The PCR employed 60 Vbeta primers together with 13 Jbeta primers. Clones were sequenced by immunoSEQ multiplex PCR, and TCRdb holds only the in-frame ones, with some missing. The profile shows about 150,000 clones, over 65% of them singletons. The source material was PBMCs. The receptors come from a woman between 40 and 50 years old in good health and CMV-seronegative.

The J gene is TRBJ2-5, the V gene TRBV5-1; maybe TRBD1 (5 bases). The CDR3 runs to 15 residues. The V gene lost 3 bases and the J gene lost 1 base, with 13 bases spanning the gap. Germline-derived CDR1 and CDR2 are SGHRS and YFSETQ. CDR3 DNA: TGCGCCAGCAGCTCGGCCCAGGGTACCCAAGAGACCCAGTACTTC. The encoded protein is CASSSAQGTQETQYF.

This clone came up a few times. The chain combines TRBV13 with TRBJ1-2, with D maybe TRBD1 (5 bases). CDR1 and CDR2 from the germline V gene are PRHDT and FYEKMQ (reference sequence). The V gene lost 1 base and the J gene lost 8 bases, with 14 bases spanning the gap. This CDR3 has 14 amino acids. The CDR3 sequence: CASSLEGVAGGYTF. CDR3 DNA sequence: TGTGCCAGCAGCTTAGAAGGGGTAGCGGGGGGCTACACCTTC.

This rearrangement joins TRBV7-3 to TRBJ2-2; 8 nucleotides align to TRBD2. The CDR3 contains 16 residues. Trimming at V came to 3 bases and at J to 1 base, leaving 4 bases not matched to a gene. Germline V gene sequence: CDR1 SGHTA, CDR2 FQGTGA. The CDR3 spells CASSFGGVGNTGELFF. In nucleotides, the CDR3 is TGTGCCAGCAGCTTCGGGGGGGTAGGGAACACCGGGGAGCTGTTTTTT.

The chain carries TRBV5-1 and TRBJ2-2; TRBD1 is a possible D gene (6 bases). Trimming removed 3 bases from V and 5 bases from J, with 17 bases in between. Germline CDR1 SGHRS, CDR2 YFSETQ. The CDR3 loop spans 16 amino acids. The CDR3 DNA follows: TGCGCCAGCAGCTCGGAAAACAGGGTATGGACCGGGGAGCTGTTTTTT. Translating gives CASSSENRVWTGELFF.

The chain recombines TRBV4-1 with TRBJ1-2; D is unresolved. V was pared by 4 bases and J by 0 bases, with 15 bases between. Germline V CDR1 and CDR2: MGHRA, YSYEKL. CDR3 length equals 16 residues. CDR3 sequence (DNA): TGCGCCAGCAGCCCTAGTGGGAGGATAGCTAACTATGGCTACACCTTC. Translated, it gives CASSPSGRIANYGYTF.

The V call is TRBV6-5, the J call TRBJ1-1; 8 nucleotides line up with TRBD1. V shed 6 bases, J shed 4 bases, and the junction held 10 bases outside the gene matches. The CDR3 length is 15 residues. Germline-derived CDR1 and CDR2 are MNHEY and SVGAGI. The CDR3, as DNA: TGTGCCAGCAGGCAACTCAGGGGGCTAGTCACTGAAGCTTTCTTT. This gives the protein CASRQLRGLVTEAFF.

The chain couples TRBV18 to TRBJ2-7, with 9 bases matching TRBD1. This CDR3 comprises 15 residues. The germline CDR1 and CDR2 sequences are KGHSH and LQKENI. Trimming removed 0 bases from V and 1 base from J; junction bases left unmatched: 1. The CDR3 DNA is TGTGCCAGCTCACCACCGGGACAGGGATCCTACGAGCAGTACTTC. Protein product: CASSPPGQGSYEQYF. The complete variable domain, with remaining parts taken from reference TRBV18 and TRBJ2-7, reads NAGVMQNPRHLVRRRGQEARLRCSPMKGHSHVYWYRQLPEEGLKFMVYLQKENIIDESGMPKERFSAEFPKEGPSILRIQQVVRGDSAAYFCASSPPGQGSYEQYFGPGTRLTVT.

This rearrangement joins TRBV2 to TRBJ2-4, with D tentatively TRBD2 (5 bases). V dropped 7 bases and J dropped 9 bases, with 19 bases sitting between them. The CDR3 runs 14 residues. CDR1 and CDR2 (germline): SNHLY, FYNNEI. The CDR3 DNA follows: TGTGCCAGCACCGCCGCCAGGACGGAGGCCATTCAGTACTTC. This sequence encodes CASTAARTEAIQYF.

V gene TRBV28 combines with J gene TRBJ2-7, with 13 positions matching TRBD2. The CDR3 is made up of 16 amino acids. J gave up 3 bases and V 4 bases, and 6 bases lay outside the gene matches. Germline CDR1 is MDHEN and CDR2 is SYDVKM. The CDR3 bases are TGTGCCAGCAGTTCTAGGGGACTAGCGGGGCACTACGAGCAGTACTTC. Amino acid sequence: CASSSRGLAGHYEQYF.

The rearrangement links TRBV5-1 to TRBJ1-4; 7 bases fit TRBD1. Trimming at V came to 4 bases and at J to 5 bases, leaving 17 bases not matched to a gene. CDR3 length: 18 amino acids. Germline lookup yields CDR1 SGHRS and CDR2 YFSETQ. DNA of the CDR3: TGCGCCAGCAGCCCCCAACCGAAAGACAGGGCGATCAATGAAAAACTGTTTTTT. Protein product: CASSPQPKDRAINEKLFF.